What follows is one TCR beta chain and its context. The antigen is not known. Primers for the PCR totalled 60 Vbeta and 13 Jbeta. The method was immunoSEQ multiplex PCR; TCRdb's version includes in-frame clones alone and lacks a portion of them. The sample yields 150,000 to 200,000 clones, 79% seen once. The sample comes from a study of cytomegalovirus exposure and HLA in healthy donors. As for the study in general: Out of 398 genotyped donors, about 81% belonged to the Caucasian-associated ancestry cluster.

The study sampled nominally healthy donors, though unrecorded immune exposures were likely. General study findings and limits: In a later analysis, the majority of CMV-associated beta chains seemingly showed HLA restriction. Analysis was carried out at a later point, and it linked a missense DCLRE1C variant to TCR beta V- and J-gene trimming.

The CDR3 spans 15 residues. V lost 3 bases, J lost 6 bases, and 7 bases stayed unmatched. Germline V CDR1 and CDR2: SGHVS, FNYEAQ. The rearrangement joins TRBV7-6 to TRBJ2-1, with 8 bases identical to TRBD2. The receptor comes from a woman between 45 and 60 years old in good health and CMV-seronegative. The sequencing input was PBMCs. The CDR3 spells CASSFRGGYGNEQFF. DNA for the CDR3: TGTGCCAGCAGCTTCCGGGGGGGGTATGGCAATGAGCAGTTCTTC.